This TCR beta chain was sequenced for a study of cytomegalovirus exposure and HLA in healthy donors. Findings and limits, study-wide: There were several of the most significant clusters that appeared linked to common viral pathogens in a later analysis. In a later analysis, TCR beta V- and J-gene trimming showed a link to a missense DCLRE1C variant.

The PCR employed 60 Vbeta primers together with 13 Jbeta primers. Generated by immunoSEQ multiplex PCR, the TCRdb table keeps only in-frame clones and is missing some. Of 150,000 to 200,000 clones in the sample, approximately 83% are singletons; the top ten hold about 9.3%. This CDR3 contains 14 residues. V trimming: 2 bases; J trimming: 6 bases; junction bases outside the gene matches: 4. Germline V gene data show CDR1 as SGHNT and CDR2 as YYREEE (reference sequence). A remark on this clone: Its antigen remains unidentified.

The sequence was collected from a young man in good health and CMV-seropositive. The rearrangement links TRBV5-4 to TRBJ1-5; 8 bases are a match to TRBD1. What was sequenced was PBMCs. The CDR3 sequence is CASSFQGASQPQHF. The DNA of the CDR3 is TGTGCCAGCAGCTTCCAGGGGGCGAGTCAGCCCCAGCATTTT.